A selection of T cell receptor beta chains follows, all from one sample in a study of breast tumors, draining lymph nodes, adjacent tissues. TCRdb reprocessed the multiplex PCR reads via MiXCR and lists one record per CDR3 protein. The sample includes 200,000 or so distinct CDR3 sequences, approximately 30% of them seen just once. The specimen was axillary lymph node tissue. The receptors come from a female donor with breast cancer. Some clones in this sample may be carry-over from other donors' samples. Both conserved end residues are part of each CDR3. D genes are given only for firm matches. The listing skips clone size in some rows; elsewhere it reads once, few, many or a size class.

J gene,clone size,D gene,V gene,CDR3 DNA,CDR3 protein
TRBJ2-7,.,TRBD2,TRBV20-1,TGCAGTGTTCCGCGACTAGCGGGGGGGCCCGAGCAGTACTTC,CSVPRLAGGPEQYF
TRBJ1-1,.,.,TRBV2,TGTGCCAGCAGCGGGGACATGAACACTGAAGCTTTCTTT,CASSGDMNTEAFF
TRBJ1-2,many,.,TRBV30,TGTGCCTGGAGCACCACAGGGATGGGCGGCTACACCTTC,CAWSTTGMGGYTF
TRBJ2-1,.,.,TRBV6-2/TRBV6-3,TGTGCCAGCAGACAGGGAAACTCGTATAATGAGCAGTTCTTC,CASRQGNSYNEQFF
TRBJ1-2,many,.,TRBV6-5,TGTGCCAGCAGTTACGGGGGTTGGGACGCTAACTATGGCTACACCTTC,CASSYGGWDANYGYTF
TRBJ2-1,.,TRBD2,TRBV5-1,TGCGCCAGCAGCCACACCGGGACTAGCGGCTACCCACCCCCGGAGTTCTTC,CASSHTGTSGYPPPEFF
TRBJ2-5,many,.,TRBV7-2,TGTGCCAGCAGCCCAGGACTACTGATGGGGGAGACCCAGCACTTC,CASSPGLLMGETQHF
TRBJ2-1,many,.,TRBV5-1,TGCGCCAGCAGCTCCACCGGGACACGGAACAATGAGCAGTTCTTC,CASSSTGTRNNEQFF
TRBJ2-7,many,.,TRBV11-2,TGTGCCAGCAGCTTGGACAACCCTTGGGAGCAGTACTTC,CASSLDNPWEQYF
TRBJ2-3,many,.,TRBV2,TGTGCCAGCAGTGACCGGGGAGCAGATACGCAGTATTTT,CASSDRGADTQYF
TRBJ2-2,.,TRBD1,TRBV7-9,TGTGCCAGCAGCTCAGGACAGGTCAACACCGGGGAGCTGTTTTTT,CASSSGQVNTGELFF
TRBJ1-2,many,.,TRBV7-9,TGTGCCAGCAGCTTGTCCAGAGATGGCTACACCTTC,CASSLSRDGYTF
TRBJ1-6,many,.,TRBV20-1,TGCAGTGCTAGGGGGGACACCCTCTATAATTCACCCCTCCACTTT,CSARGDTLYNSPLHF
TRBJ2-1,.,.,TRBV9,TGTGCCAGCAGCGGGGAACCGAGACAACCGCAGTTCTTC,CASSGEPRQPQFF
TRBJ2-2,.,TRBD1,TRBV24-1,TGTGCCACCAGTGACTGGGACAGGGCTCGCGCCGGGGAGCTGTTTTTT,CATSDWDRARAGELFF
TRBJ2-7,many,.,TRBV7-8,TGTGCCAGCAGCTTAGGCAGGGAAAATTACTACGAGCAGTACTTC,CASSLGRENYYEQYF
TRBJ1-6,many,.,TRBV4-2,TGTGCCAGCAGCGCCCCGGGGGAGAGTAATTCACCCCTCCACTTT,CASSAPGESNSPLHF
TRBJ1-5,.,.,TRBV6-5,.,CASSYGTAYEQYFGPGNQPQHF
TRBJ1-2,many,.,TRBV20-1,TGCAGTGCTAAAGGGGCCTTTAACTATGGCTACACCTTC,CSAKGAFNYGYTF
TRBJ2-2,many,.,TRBV19,TGTGCCAGTCAATCGCAGGGTTGGGCCGGGGCCGGGGAGCTGTTTTTT,CASQSQGWAGAGELFF
TRBJ2-1,many,TRBD2,TRBV20-1,TGCAGTACACAGACGGGACTAGCGGAGAAGAATGAGCAGTTCTTC,CSTQTGLAEKNEQFF
TRBJ2-2,.,.,TRBV27,TGTGCCAGCAGCCGACTAGGAAATGCGATTACCGGGGAGCCGTTTTTT,CASSRLGNAITGEPFF
TRBJ2-3,many,TRBD2,TRBV20-1,TGCAGTGCTAGGCCGGTAGCGGGGGGGACAGATACGCAGTATTTT,CSARPVAGGTDTQYF
TRBJ2-5,many,TRBD1,TRBV20-1,TGCAGCGCTAGGGGGCAAGAGACCCAGTCCTTC,CSARGQETQSF
TRBJ2-1,.,.,TRBV6-5,TGTGCCAGCAGTCGAGACGGTCGCGGGGACTACAATGAGCAGTTCTTC,CASSRDGRGDYNEQFF